This T cell receptor beta chain stems from a study of cytomegalovirus exposure and HLA in healthy donors. Whole-study context: A previous analysis identified 95 million to 140 million unique TCR beta sequences derived from 180 million or so T cells.

PCR employed 60 Vbeta and 13 Jbeta primers. Sequenced by immunoSEQ multiplex PCR; TCRdb stores in-frame clones only, minus some. Of hundreds of thousands of clones listed, just under 70% are singletons. This CDR3 is built from 15 residues. V lost 4 bases, J lost 5 bases, and 5 bases stayed unmatched. Germline values: CDR1 LGHNA, CDR2 YNFKEQ. Comments on this clone: As yet, its antigen is unknown.

General observations from the study: Excluded: some indistinguishable V segments such as TRBV6-2 and TRBV6-3. Sequencing likely generated an artifact that appeared as a cluster of highly shared sequence variants.

Donors sampled were nominally healthy, though unrecorded immune exposures were likely. The source is a man aged 40-55 years in good health and CMV-seropositive. The chain is built from TRBV4-2 and TRBJ2-5; 12 positions match TRBD2. The specimen was PBMCs. The CDR3 reads CASSPLAGGRETQYF. As DNA, the CDR3 is TGTGCCAGCAGCCCCCTAGCGGGGGGGAGGGAGACCCAGTACTTC.